This TCR beta chain was sequenced during a study of human T cells and chemical hapten exposure (dated by TCRdb to the early 2020s). Describing the broader study: For sensitization, 2% DPC in acetone was applied to a roughly 2 cm by roughly 2 cm area of upper inner arm skin. Throughout the roughly 24-week study period, patients were also given weekly therapeutic DPC doses on the scalp. Patch testing was done on the upper back using Finn chambers containing 0.01% DPC, and results were scored after 6 days according to International Contact Dermatitis Research Group standards. The patient cohort, mostly female, included alopecia areata with under or over 50% scalp involvement, alopecia totalis and alopecia universalis. Libraries were pooled for sequencing, and variation in per-sample TCR yields was attributed mainly to small differences in library volumes within the pool. The study tracked peripheral blood TCR repertoire changes in vivo during primary and secondary sensitization to the hapten diphenylcyclopropenone (DPC) in alopecia patients. Blood was sampled from patients pre-sensitization (week 0) and at 2, 6 and about 24 weeks after DPC sensitization. Twenty-nine alopecia patients gave blood for TCR sequencing at one to four time points (pre-sensitization, 2, 6 and 24 weeks). Study-level results and caveats: Because all patients had alopecia, a presumed autoimmune disease, the immune response of the patients might differ from that of healthy individuals. Compared with pre-sensitization or healthy control sets, expanded TCRs formed significantly more large CDR3 similarity clusters, which is consistent with antigen-driven responses. No change with DPC sensitization was found in the number of TCRs above 1 in 1000 frequency, and no evidence of global repertoire structure alterations was found. Patch test score was positively correlated with the number of PT1 expanded TCRs, with significance at thresholds 8, 16 and 32 but not at 4. After repeated subsampling, the strength of the expansion versus patch-test correlation and the threshold at which it became significant changed.

This clonotype was observed a handful of times. Its antigen is unknown. The record has no base qualities; no much larger clone is one base away. The V end loses 0 bases and the J end loses 7 bases, and a stretch of 12 bases separates them. As encoded in the germline V gene (reference sequence), CDR1 is PRHDT while CDR2 is FYEKMQ. The CDR3 covers 14 residues, taking in both the cysteine and the phenylalanine. Only the CDR3 region is kept as DNA, spanning 42 bases read in frame from base 1. Library construction relied on RACE. These reads were obtained on a NextSeq 500. During library preparation, unique molecular identifiers were attached to individual cDNA molecules so that TCRs could be counted in a quantitative, reproducible way. From each blood RNA sample, both TCR alpha and TCR beta chains were sequenced. In the original analysis: Samples had a median of approximately 96,000 TCRs, with a range from roughly 23,224 to 750,000. V, J and CDR3 annotation of the TCR reads was performed with the Decombinator software suite. To make PS versus PT1 abundance plots, every sample was subsampled to the same number of TCRs (28,000). Expanded TCRs were defined as absent before sensitization and observed at least eight times at the 2-week time point. TCRdb took the public reads, trimmed them with fastp at Q25, ran MiXCR for clone calling and kept in-frame beta chains. One record per CDR3 amino acid sequence lists the most common genes and DNA. For this entry, the V and J calls and clone size follow TCRdb and not the study's own pipeline. The sample table holds around 380,000 distinct CDR3 sequences, of which approximately 5% were seen once. The ten largest make up approximately 2.1% of the sample.

The time point tag for this specimen amounts to: patch test 1, 2 weeks after DPC sensitization. The sample's treatment or condition, from its label and the paper: therapeutic diphenylcyclopropenone sensitization with weekly scalp DPC. At every patch-test visit, the blood draw took place before the patch test was put on. Eligible patients were aged 18 to 70, diagnosed with alopecia, deemed suitable for DPC therapy, and excluded if pregnant. Total RNA was extracted from unfractionated whole blood collected in Tempus Blood RNA tubes. The origin of this receptor is a woman between 50 and 59 years old with alopecia areata. Some clones in this sample may be carry-over from other donors' samples. The chain couples TRBV13 to TRBJ1-2, and perhaps TRBD1 as D gene, on 5 matching bases. This specimen was whole blood, taken in connection with sensitization to the hapten diphenylcyclopropenone (DPC). The DNA sequence is TGTGCCAGCAGCTTAGGCGGGGGATTTAGTGGCTACACCTTC. It is translated as CASSLGGGFSGYTF.